The 17 T cell receptor beta chains below all came from one sample that was sequenced in a study of vaccination and CD4 T cells after COVID-19 (dated by TCRdb to between 2021 and 2023). The library was made by PCR. The run used an Illumina iSeq 100. TCR sequencing of DNA from cultured CD4+ T cells used the Oncomine TCR Beta short-read assay at the Johns Hopkins FTIC core. Clones were called with MiXCR by TCRdb after fastp trimmed the public reads at Q25, and only in-frame beta chains were retained. Here each entry gathers all rows of one CDR3 protein and keeps the most common genes and DNA. The table for this sample lists about 23,000 distinct CDR3 sequences; 40% to 50% of them were counted only once. The biggest ten clones account for about 18% of the sample. In light of the paper, this sample's treatment or condition label describes: approximately 11-day PBMC culture with coronavirus spike peptide pools or control peptides (ViraFEST assay).

No antigen has been assigned to these receptors. The source material was CD4+ T cells from blood, cultured in vitro, sampled before SARS-CoV-2 vaccination. The origin of the receptors is a human donor who received a COVID-19 vaccine.

This chain joins TRBV14 and TRBJ1-6; weak D call: TRBD1 (5 bases). This CDR3 spans 18 amino acids. The germline V gene has CDR1 SGHDN and CDR2 FVKESK. The ends were cut back, 2 bases at V and 5 bases at J, with 19 bases in the middle. This CDR3 is CASSQIRRGVLNNSPLHF. The CDR3 nucleotides are TGTGCCAGCAGCCAAATCAGGCGGGGCGTACTAAATAATTCACCCCTCCACTTT.

The gene calls are TRBV7-2 and TRBJ2-7; the D is unclear. Germline V gene data show CDR1 as SGHTA and CDR2 as FQGNSA. Trimming removed 4 bases from V and 0 bases from J, with 4 bases in between. The CDR3 totals 12 residues. As DNA, the CDR3 is TGTGCCAGCAGCTCCAACTCCTACGAGCAGTACTTC. It is translated as CASSSNSYEQYF. Full variable domain (outside the CDR3, taken from reference TRBV7-2 and TRBJ2-7): GAGVSQSPSNKVTEKGKDVELRCDPISGHTALYWYRQSLGQGLEFLIYFQGNSAPDKSGLPSDRFSAERTGGSVSTLTIQRTQQEDSAVYLCASSSNSYEQYFGPGTRLTVT.

This rearrangement joins TRBV11-2 to TRBJ1-3, with TRBD1 as a possible D gene (5 bases). The CDR3 totals 16 residues. Germline lookup yields CDR1 SGHAT and CDR2 FQNNGV. V lost 3 bases, J lost 3 bases, and 15 bases lay in between. Here the CDR3 DNA reads TGTGCCAGCAGCTTTAATCGACAGATCATTGGAAACACCATATATTTT. Encoded protein: CASSFNRQIIGNTIYF.

A note on this clonotype: The CDR3 end shows no conserved phenylalanine or tryptophan, and so a read error is likely. This rearrangement joins TRBV2 to TRBJ2-5, with D hard to call. The V gene lost 1 base and the J gene lost 3 bases, with 6 bases spanning the gap. The length of the CDR3 is 13 residues. Germline lookup yields CDR1 SNHLY and CDR2 FYNNEI. This CDR3 reads CASSEGTEETQYY. In DNA form, the CDR3 reads TGTGCCAGCAGTGAAGGGACCGAAGAGACCCAGTACTAC.

The CDR3 sequence is CASSLGPVGLSGNTIYF. CDR3 DNA: TGTGCCAGCAGCTTAGGGCCGGTCGGCCTCTCTGGAAACACCATATATTTT. The chain recombines TRBV7-2 with TRBJ1-3; no clear D gene. The CDR3 is 17 residues long. The germline gives CDR1 SGHTA, CDR2 FQGNSA. V was shortened by 1 base and J by 0 bases, with 13 bases between the two germline ends. The entire variable domain, with the rest obtained from reference TRBV7-2 and TRBJ1-3, is as follows: GAGVSQSPSNKVTEKGKDVELRCDPISGHTALYWYRQSLGQGLEFLIYFQGNSAPDKSGLPSDRFSAERTGGSVSTLTIQRTQQEDSAVYLCASSLGPVGLSGNTIYFGEGSWLTVV.

The chain recombines TRBV10-2 with TRBJ2-3, with D maybe TRBD2 (7 bases). The V gene's germline CDR1 is WSHSY and CDR2 SAAADI. Trimming pared 5 bases from V and 6 bases from J, leaving 18 bases between. The CDR3 runs 15 residues. The CDR3 protein is CASSSWRGGMDTQYF. CDR3 sequence (DNA): TGCGCCAGCAGTTCCTGGAGGGGGGGGATGGATACGCAGTATTTT.

The chain has TRBV5-1 and TRBJ2-3; D possibly corresponds to TRBD1 (7 bases). Germline values: CDR1 SGHRS, CDR2 YFSETQ. This CDR3 has 16 amino acids. Trimming removed 0 bases at V and 4 bases at J, with 15 bases between. CDR3 nucleotides: TGCGCCAGCAGCTTGGCCAGACAGGGAGGAGCAGATACGCAGTATTTT. Translating it yields CASSLARQGGADTQYF. Drawing the rest from reference TRBV5-1 and TRBJ2-3, the complete variable domain is KAGVTQTPRYLIKTRGQQVTLSCSPISGHRSVSWYQQTPGQGLQFLFEYFSETQRNKGNFPGRFSGRQFSNSRSEMNVSTLELGDSALYLCASSLARQGGADTQYFGPGTRLTVL.

This chain connects TRBV19 to TRBJ1-5; D call uncertain. The CDR3 loop spans 13 amino acids. Germline V gives CDR1 LNHDA, CDR2 SQIVND (reference sequence). The V end was cut by 9 bases, the J end by 3 bases, with 12 bases between. The CDR3 protein is CASKGRNNQPQHF. For the CDR3, the DNA is TGTGCCAGCAAAGGCAGAAACAATCAGCCCCAGCATTTT.

This clonotype was observed once. The J gene is TRBJ1-3, the V gene TRBV11-3; TRBD1 aligns across 7 bases. This CDR3 contains 15 residues. The germline V gene encodes CDR1 SGHNT and CDR2 YENEEA. Trimming removed 4 bases from V and 0 bases from J; junction bases left unmatched: 3. The CDR3, as DNA: TGTGCCAGCAGCTACAGGGGCCCCTCTGGAAACACCATATATTTT. The encoded protein is CASSYRGPSGNTIYF. The entire variable domain, with the rest obtained from reference TRBV11-3 and TRBJ1-3, is as follows: EAGVVQSPRYKIIEKKQPVAFWCNPISGHNTLYWYLQNLGQGPELLIRYENEEAVDDSQLPKDRFSAERLKGVDSTLKIQPAELGDSAVYLCASSYRGPSGNTIYFGEGSWLTVV.

The V gene is TRBV19, the J gene TRBJ1-4; D is possibly TRBD1 (5 bases). Germline V lookup: CDR1 LNHDA, CDR2 SQIVND (reference sequence). The CDR3 totals 14 residues. V lost 4 bases to trimming and J lost 3 bases, with 9 bases between them. In DNA form, the CDR3 reads TGTGCCAGTAGTAGGGGGAGGGCTAATGAAAAACTGTTTTTT. Translation gives CASSRGRANEKLFF.

The chain carries TRBV27 and TRBJ2-1; the D gene is possibly TRBD1 (5 bases). The CDR3 length is 17 residues. Germline CDR1 reads MNHEY; CDR2 reads SMNVEV (reference sequence). V was cut by 0 bases and J by 0 bases, with 12 bases left in between. The DNA of the CDR3 is TGTGCCAGCAGTTTATCGATCTCTAGGGGCTCCTACAATGAGCAGTTCTTC. It is translated as CASSLSISRGSYNEQFF.

A few counts support this clonotype. This chain uses TRBV2 with TRBJ2-3; D gene uncertain. Between the trimmed V and J ends, which lost 4 bases and 2 bases, there was a span of 10 bases. Germline CDR1 SNHLY, CDR2 FYNNEI. This CDR3 is 14 amino acids long. The CDR3 sequence: CASSGSRSTDTQYF. In DNA form, the CDR3 reads TGTGCCAGCAGTGGATCCAGATCCACAGATACGCAGTATTTT.

There are a few counts of this clonotype. The V call is TRBV24-1, the J call TRBJ1-2, with 10 bases identical to TRBD1. V was pared by 4 bases and J by 4 bases, with 5 bases of the junction left unmatched. Per the germline V gene, CDR1 is KGHDR and CDR2 is SFDVKD. This CDR3 has 15 residues. CDR3 sequence: CATSDDRGRGYGYTF. The DNA for the CDR3 is TGTGCCACCAGTGACGACAGGGGGCGCGGCTATGGCTACACCTTC.

This sequence joins TRBV6-1 and TRBJ1-2; D gene ambiguous. The V gene lost 5 bases and the J gene lost 6 bases, with 25 bases spanning the gap. The CDR3 sequence is 17 residues long. In germline, CDR1 is MNHNS, CDR2 SASEGT. The CDR3 DNA sequence: TGTGCCAGCAGTCTCTCCCCTAGAAAGGTGGCAGTCAATGGCTACACCTTC. Its protein is CASSLSPRKVAVNGYTF.

V is TRBV15 and J is TRBJ2-5; no firm D call. V dropped 5 bases and J dropped 7 bases, with 11 bases sitting between them. Per germline, CDR1 LNHNV and CDR2 YYDKDF (reference sequence). The CDR3 is 12 amino acids. CDR3 region: CATSPVAGTQYF. In DNA, the CDR3 is TGTGCCACCAGCCCGGTCGCCGGGACCCAGTACTTC.

The chain has TRBV11-3 and TRBJ2-7, with D possibly matching TRBD1 (5 bases). The V end lost 3 bases, the J end lost 3 bases, and 9 bases lay between the germline ends. There are 13 residues in the CDR3. Germline-derived CDR1 and CDR2 are SGHNT and YENEEA. CDR3 in DNA: TGTGCCAGCAGCTTGGGGCGGCGCTACGAGCAGTACTTC. Translating it yields CASSLGRRYEQYF.

V usage is TRBV12-5 and J usage is TRBJ2-5; possible D gene TRBD1, 6 bases. Germline V CDR1 and CDR2: LGHNT, FRNRAP. V shed 6 bases and J shed 2 bases, with 10 bases lying between them. This CDR3 spans 13 amino acids. Here the CDR3 reads CASGSDRQETQYF. As DNA, the CDR3 is TGTGCTAGTGGGTCGGACAGACAAGAGACCCAGTACTTC. The entire variable domain, with the rest obtained from reference TRBV12-5 and TRBJ2-5, is as follows: DARVTQTPRHKVTEMGQEVTMRCQPILGHNTVFWYRQTMMQGLELLAYFRNRAPLDDSGMPKDRFSAEMPDATLATLKIQPSEPRDSAVYFCASGSDRQETQYFGPGTRLLVL.